This paragraph reports one T cell receptor beta chain. This sample is drawn from a study of T cell repertoires in cytomegalovirus infection. One entry per CDR3 protein, called by TCRdb with MiXCR from the reads. Among approximately 630,000 distinct CDR3 sequences listed, 24% were seen once. This clonotype originated in a human donor in good health (CMV status not recorded). Some clones in this sample may be carry-over from other donors' samples. Sequencing was performed on CD8+ T cells from PBMCs.

The CDR3 region has the DNA TGTGCCAGCAGTTACCGTTTGGACCAGTCGTTCTTC. It encodes CASSYRLDQSFF. This chain links TRBV6-6 with TRBJ2-1; D ambiguous. The CDR3 is made up of 12 amino acids. Germline CDR1 and CDR2: MNHNY and SVGAGI (reference sequence). V lost 2 bases to trimming and J lost 15 bases, with 14 bases between them.